Each of the 11 T cell receptor beta chains below was sequenced from the same sample in a study of T cells in Graves' hyperthyroidism and ophthalmopathy (dated by TCRdb to the late 2010s). The method behind the library was multiplex PCR. Sequenced using an Illumina HiSeq 2000. TCR beta CDR3 regions were amplified from RNA transcripts. The TCR CDR3 was subjected to a first round of RT-PCR using the HTBI primer set and the Qiagen OneStep RT-PCR kit. TCRdb passed the public sequencing reads through fastp at Q25 and MiXCR, retaining productive beta sequences. Each record represents a unique CDR3 protein, reported with the most common genes and DNA among its rows. This sample gives about 320,000 distinct CDR3 sequences in total; approximately 16% of them show up just once. The top ten clonotypes cover 33% of the sample. The source material was blood. The receptor source for this set is a young man with Graves' hyperthyroidism.

There are many counts of this clonotype. J is TRBJ1-1 and V is TRBV28; D unresolved. Trimming took 1 base from V and 7 from J, leaving 4 bases between them. The CDR3 loop spans 11 amino acids. CDR1 and CDR2 (germline): MDHEN, SYDVKM. The CDR3 sequence: CASSLSGEAFF. The CDR3 DNA reads TGTGCCAGCAGTTTATCAGGTGAAGCTTTCTTT.

The V call is TRBV13, the J call TRBJ2-7; 11 bases line up with TRBD2. After removal of 3 bases from V and 4 bases from J, the junction contained 5 bases not matched to a gene. The CDR3 spans 15 residues. Per germline, CDR1 PRHDT and CDR2 FYEKMQ (reference sequence). This CDR3 reads CASSFSGRAAYEQYF. In DNA, the CDR3 is TGTGCCAGCAGCTTTAGCGGGAGGGCCGCTTACGAGCAGTACTTC. The whole variable domain, remainder taken from reference TRBV13 and TRBJ2-7, is AAGVIQSPRHLIKEKRETATLKCYPIPRHDTVYWYQQGPGQDPQFLISFYEKMQSDKGSIPDRFSAQQFSDYHSELNMSSLELGDSALYFCASSFSGRAAYEQYFGPGTRLTVT.

The chain employs TRBV5-1 and TRBJ1-2; 7 bases match TRBD1. From germline, CDR1 is SGHRS and CDR2 YFSETQ. The CDR3 is made up of 16 amino acids. The junction had 17 bases not matched to a gene; V was cut back by 7 bases and J by 5 bases. The CDR3 region has the DNA TGCGCCAGCTCCCGGGGCGAGACCGGGACAGCTTATGGCTACACCTTC. Amino acids: CASSRGETGTAYGYTF.

The chain is built from TRBV15 and TRBJ2-1; maybe TRBD1 (6 bases). This CDR3 is 15 amino acids long. Trimming took 1 base from V and 2 from J, leaving 9 bases between them. CDR1 and CDR2 (germline): LNHNV, YYDKDF (reference sequence). The CDR3 sequence is CATSRGQAAYNEQFF. The CDR3 bases are TGTGCCACCAGCAGAGGACAGGCTGCCTACAATGAGCAGTTCTTC.

The sample holds many counts of this clonotype. The rearrangement joins TRBV27 to TRBJ2-2; 8 bases are shared with TRBD2. Losses at the gene ends were 0 bases for V and 1 base for J; bases not matched to a gene: 7. From germline, CDR1 is MNHEY and CDR2 SMNVEV (reference sequence). This CDR3 has 18 residues. CDR3 amino acids: CASSLSHLGTRNTGELFF. The CDR3 DNA sequence: TGTGCCAGCAGTTTATCCCACCTCGGGACTAGGAACACCGGGGAGCTGTTTTTT.

This clonotype has a count of ten or more. This sequence joins TRBV12-3 or TRBV12-4 and TRBJ2-3; the D call may be TRBD1 or TRBD2 (6 bases each). V was trimmed by 5 bases and J by 5 bases, leaving 23 bases between them. This CDR3 comprises 17 residues. The CDR3 DNA follows: TGTGCCAGCAGTCCAAAGAGGGGGGCGCTCCGGGAAGATACGCAGTATTTT. Residues: CASSPKRGALREDTQYF.

The chain is built from TRBV12-3 or TRBV12-4 and TRBJ2-7; D remains unclear. Trimming took off 5 bases at V and 8 bases at J, with 16 bases between the two ends. There are 13 residues in the CDR3. Here the CDR3 reads CASSNSPPPKQYF. The CDR3 nucleotides are TGTGCCAGCAGTAACAGCCCCCCGCCCAAGCAGTACTTC.

Remarks on this clonotype: A much larger clone differs by one base, so this may be a read error. J is TRBJ2-1 and V is TRBV20-1; weak D call: TRBD1 (5 bases). Trimming pared 1 base from V and 5 bases from J, leaving 12 bases between. CDR1 and CDR2 (germline): DFQATT, SNEGSKA (reference sequence). The CDR3 covers 14 residues. This chain's CDR3 is CSARVGLVDNEQFF. CDR3 nucleotides: TGCAGTGCTAGAGTGGGGCTAGTCGACAATGAGCAGTTCTTC.

At least ten counts were recorded for this clonotype. The chain has TRBV6-1 and TRBJ2-3; D remains unclear. Germline V gives CDR1 MNHNS, CDR2 SASEGT. With 6 bases removed from V and 4 bases from J, the gap between germline ends came to 8 bases. The CDR3 is 12 amino acids. The CDR3 nucleotides read TGTGCCAGCAGCCGCCGCGCAGATACGCAGTATTTT. Its translation: CASSRRADTQYF.

This clonotype was seen repeatedly, ten times or more. This chain joins TRBV5-1 and TRBJ2-3, with D perhaps TRBD2 (5 bases). Trimming removed 5 bases at V and 1 base at J, with 8 bases between. The CDR3 is made up of 13 amino acids. Germline V CDR1 and CDR2: SGHRS, YFSETQ. In DNA, the CDR3 is TGCGCCAGCAGGGGTAGCGGCACAGATACGCAGTATTTT. It translates to CASRGSGTDTQYF.

This clonotype was observed many times. This chain uses TRBV11-2 with TRBJ2-3; D is unresolved. The germline V gene encodes CDR1 SGHAT and CDR2 FQNNGV. V was cut by 1 base and J by 1 base, with 9 bases left in between. The CDR3 is 15 amino acids. The DNA of the CDR3 is TGTGCCAGCAGCTTAGGTGGTCGAGGCACAGATACGCAGTATTTT. Its protein is CASSLGGRGTDTQYF.